Given below is one TCR beta chain in context. Its cognate antigen is unknown. The CDR3 is 14 residues long. Germline V CDR1 and CDR2: SGHNT, YENEEA. V lost 1 base, J lost 9 bases, and 5 bases stayed unmatched. In the PCR, 60 Vbeta and 13 Jbeta primers were used. TCRdb keeps only in-frame clones here, not all; method: immunoSEQ multiplex PCR. Counted here are some 88,000 clones, over 65% occurring once; the ten biggest clones make up approximately 15%. This sample was taken from a study of cytomegalovirus exposure and HLA in healthy donors. Study-wide points: Common viral pathogens (according to a later analysis) appeared linked to several of the most significant clusters. An observed cluster of highly shared sequence variants was recorded as a likely sequencing artifact.

V usage is TRBV11-3 and J usage is TRBJ2-1; TRBD2 agrees at 8 bases. The sequencing sample was made of PBMCs. The sequence derives from a woman between 18 and 30 years old in good health and CMV-seropositive. This CDR3 reads CASSLARGGGEQFF. In nucleotides, the CDR3 is TGTGCCAGCAGCTTAGCCCGGGGGGGCGGTGAGCAGTTCTTC. Full variable domain (missing parts from reference TRBV11-3 and TRBJ2-1): EAGVVQSPRYKIIEKKQPVAFWCNPISGHNTLYWYLQNLGQGPELLIRYENEEAVDDSQLPKDRFSAERLKGVDSTLKIQPAELGDSAVYLCASSLARGGGEQFFGPGTRLTVL.